This T cell receptor (beta chain) was found in a study of blood T cell repertoires in COVID-19. Study as a whole: Samples taken during acute and convalescent COVID-19 were collected in the United States, Italy and Spain. T cells, B-cell-depleted T cells, or PBMCs supplied cDNA or gDNA.

Enrolment of Seattle patients took place during active infection, and they were followed longitudinally. The CDR3 length is 13 residues. Germline CDR1 GTSNPN, CDR2 SVGIG (reference sequence). Unmatched junction bases numbered 6, after V lost 0 bases and J lost 8 bases. As handled by the study authors: Nucleated cell counts were estimated from reference gene primer amplification. Libraries were prepared by immunoSEQ multiplex PCR; TCRdb keeps only in-frame clonotypes and omits some of them. V and J calls and clone size come straight from that table; D and trimming were deduced from the DNA. The repertoire holds 300,000 to 400,000 clones, with 70% to 90% as singletons.

This clonotype was sampled from a woman aged 55-70 years with COVID-19, enrolled during active disease. The sequenced material came from peripheral blood. This chain joins TRBV30 and TRBJ1-2; 7 nucleotides match TRBD1. The CDR3 DNA sequence: TGTGCCTGGAGTGTAGAGGGGGCGCAGGGCTACACCTTC. This codes for CAWSVEGAQGYTF.